Below, 32 T cell receptor beta chains from the same sample are listed, as sequenced in a study of blood T cells in healthy people across ages. With a J-beta primer mix and a sample-barcoded 5' primer, a second PCR ran about 7 to 11 cycles. TCRdb called the 5' RACE reads again in MiXCR, with one record for every CDR3 protein. Altogether 2 million or so distinct CDR3 sequences are present, about 49% being singletons, with the ten largest covering less than 2.5%. The specimen sequenced was blood. All receptors come from a woman aged 40 to 49 in good health.

This clonotype has just a few counts. V usage is TRBV20-1 and J usage is TRBJ1-2; tentatively, D is TRBD1 (6 bases). This CDR3 has 15 amino acids. The V end lost 5 bases, the J end lost 1 base, and 17 bases lay between the germline ends. From germline, CDR1 is DFQATT and CDR2 SNEGSKA (reference sequence). The CDR3 nucleotides are TGCAGTGCTTACAGGGAAAAGGCCCATAACTATGGCTACACCTTC. It translates to CSAYREKAHNYGYTF.

The rearrangement links TRBV28 to TRBJ2-6; 7 positions agree with TRBD1. The V gene's germline CDR1 is MDHEN and CDR2 SYDVKM. There are 19 residues in the CDR3. Trimming took 3 bases from V and 0 from J; bases not matched to a gene: 11. The CDR3 DNA reads TGTGCCAGCAGTTTTACCCTGGGGACAGTGGACTCTGGGGCCAACGTCCTGACTTTC. It specifies CASSFTLGTVDSGANVLTF.

The CDR3, as DNA: TGTGCCAGCAGTAGGCAGGAAAATCAGCCCCAGCATTTT. Protein product: CASSRQENQPQHF. This chain joins TRBV12-3 or TRBV12-4 and TRBJ1-5; D gene uncertain. The CDR3 totals 13 residues. The V and J ends lost 5 bases and 4 bases respectively, with 9 bases between them.

The CDR3 sequence is CASSEGFSGGFDSTDTQYF. Here the CDR3 DNA reads TGTGCCAGCAGTGAAGGGTTTAGCGGGGGGTTTGACAGCACAGATACGCAGTATTTT. The chain joins TRBV6-1 to TRBJ2-3; the match to TRBD2 covers 10 bases. Germline assignment: CDR1 MNHNS and CDR2 SASEGT. Trimming at V came to 1 base and at J to 0 bases, leaving 10 bases not matched to a gene. CDR3 size: 19 residues.

The rearrangement joins TRBV7-2 to TRBJ1-6, with 7 nucleotides matching TRBD1. Germline loops: CDR1 SGHTA, CDR2 FQGNSA. Trimming removed 6 bases from V and 6 bases from J; junction bases left unmatched: 5. The CDR3 extends over 14 amino acids. DNA of the CDR3: TGTGCCAGCAGACCGGGACAGCTTAATTCACCCCTCCACTTT. It encodes CASRPGQLNSPLHF.

This clonotype was picked up one time. The junction differs from germline at one of its ends, possibly a read error. This chain uses TRBV15 with TRBJ2-3; TRBD2 agrees at 11 bases. The germline V gene has CDR1 LNHNV and CDR2 YYDKDF (reference sequence). This CDR3 is built from 21 residues. The CDR3 DNA sequence: TGTGCCTCCAGCCCCAGCCCTACTAGCGGGGGTCCCGTTACCTTCACAGATACGCAGTATTTT. This codes for CASSPSPTSGGPVTFTDTQYF.

This clonotype was found a few times. The chain couples TRBV3-1 to TRBJ2-6; perhaps TRBD2 as D (5 bases). Germline CDR1 and CDR2: LGHDT and YNNKEL (reference sequence). Trimming removed 0 bases at V and 3 bases at J, with 9 bases between. The CDR3 is 16 residues long. The CDR3, as DNA: TGTGCCAGCAGCCAAGATTCGGGGTTTGGGGCCAACGTCCTGACTTTC. It encodes CASSQDSGFGANVLTF.

To note about this clonotype: A read error may account for a junction end that differs from germline. The chain is built from TRBV13 and TRBJ1-6; 7 positions match TRBD1. CDR1 PRHDT and CDR2 FYEKMQ come from the germline V gene (reference sequence). The CDR3 contains 20 residues. CDR3 residues: CASSLGRGQEGSSYDSPLHF. The CDR3 DNA reads as TGTGCCAGCAGCTTAGGGCGAGGACAGGAGGGCAGCTCCTATGATTCACCCCTCCACTTT.

Only a few counts were recorded for this clonotype. The chain uses TRBV12-3 or TRBV12-4 and TRBJ1-1; D gene unclear. V was trimmed by 6 bases and J by 5 bases, leaving 16 bases between them. The CDR3 length is 14 residues. This CDR3 is CASSGRAVETEAFF. In DNA form, the CDR3 reads TGTGCCAGCAGCGGTCGGGCCGTGGAAACTGAAGCTTTCTTT.

V is TRBV20-1 and J is TRBJ2-1; D may match TRBD1 or TRBD2 (5 bases each). The J call may be mistaken, given a closer DNA end match to TRBJ2-7. The CDR3 extends over 14 amino acids. The germline gives CDR1 DFQATT, CDR2 SNEGSKA (reference sequence). DNA for the CDR3: TGCAGTGCTTGGGACCGAGGAGGTTACAATGAGCAGTACTTC. As protein: CSAWDRGGYNEQYF.

The chain uses TRBV3-1 and TRBJ2-1, with 7 bases identical to TRBD1. The ends lost 4 bases at V and 10 bases at J; junction bases unmatched: 10. The CDR3 runs to 14 residues. From germline, CDR1 is LGHDT and CDR2 YNNKEL (reference sequence). The CDR3 DNA follows: TGTGCCAGCAGCCCCCGATACAGGGGATTCGAGCAGTTCTTC. Encoded protein: CASSPRYRGFEQFF.

This rearrangement joins TRBV28 to TRBJ2-3; TRBD2 matches 8 bases. Germline V gene lookup returns CDR1 MDHEN and CDR2 SYDVKM. This CDR3 is built from 14 residues. The trim removed 4 bases at V and 9 bases at J, leaving 9 bases unmatched. The CDR3 DNA reads TGTGCCAGCAGTTGGGATGCGGGGGGAGACACGCAGTATTTT. Residues: CASSWDAGGDTQYF. The whole variable domain, filled in from reference TRBV28 and TRBJ2-3, reads DVKVTQSSRYLVKRTGEKVFLECVQDMDHENMFWYRQDPGLGLRLIYFSYDVKMKEKGDIPEGYSVSREKKERFSLILESASTNQTSMYLCASSWDAGGDTQYFGPGTRLTVL.

J is TRBJ1-6 and V is TRBV27, with 7 bases fitting TRBD1. This CDR3 has 15 amino acids. The germline V gene encodes CDR1 MNHEY and CDR2 SMNVEV (reference sequence). The V and J ends lost 5 bases and 13 bases, in that order; junction bases with no gene match: 14. CDR3 bases: TGTGCCAGCAGTCCTCGTTCAGGGGGTGTCGCGCCCCTCCACTTT. This sequence encodes CASSPRSGGVAPLHF.

The rearrangement joins TRBV21-1 to TRBJ1-2. TRBV21-1 is assigned pseudogene status. The CDR3 is 16 amino acids. The CDR3 DNA sequence: TGTGCCAGCAGCAAACCCCTCTGCGGAGACTTCTATGGCTACACCTTC. Encoded protein: CASSKPLCGDFYGYTF.

This rearrangement joins TRBV3-1 to TRBJ1-2; tentatively, D is TRBD1 (5 bases). Germline values: CDR1 LGHDT, CDR2 YNNKEL (reference sequence). This CDR3 has 14 amino acids. V was pared by 5 bases and J by 3 bases, with 13 bases between. CDR3: CASSAPGRHYGYTF. CDR3 in DNA: TGTGCCAGCAGCGCACCGGGACGTCACTATGGCTACACCTTC.

The chain links TRBV4-2 to TRBJ2-7, with D possibly called TRBD1 or TRBD2 (5 bases each). The CDR3 contains 15 residues. The V and J ends lost 0 bases and 2 bases respectively, with 11 bases between them. Germline loops: CDR1 LGHNA, CDR2 YNFKEQ. The CDR3 is CASSQEGTGPYEQYF. CDR3 bases: TGTGCCAGCAGCCAAGAGGGTACGGGGCCCTACGAGCAGTACTTC.

The chain links TRBV28 to TRBJ1-2; D is undetermined. The CDR3 spans 13 residues. V was clipped by 7 bases and J by 6 bases, with 15 bases between them. Germline V lookup: CDR1 MDHEN, CDR2 SYDVKM. The DNA for the CDR3 is TGTGCCAGCAACAGCGACCGAGCCGATGGCTACACCTTC. Encoded protein: CASNSDRADGYTF.

The chain uses TRBV29-1 and TRBJ1-2, with 7 nucleotides matching TRBD1. This CDR3 comprises 13 residues. Germline trimming cut 7 bases from V and 4 bases from J; bases unmatched to any gene: 9. CDR1 is SQVTM, CDR2 ANQGSEA, per germline. CDR3 sequence (DNA): TGCAGCGCTGCCGACAGGGCTGGCTATGGCTACACCTTC. Its translation is CSAADRAGYGYTF.

The chain combines TRBV7-9 with TRBJ2-4; D is perhaps TRBD1 (5 bases). The V end was cut by 0 bases, the J end by 1 base, with 7 bases between. The CDR3 consists of 15 residues. CDR1 and CDR2 (germline): SEHNR, FQNEAQ (reference sequence). This CDR3 reads CASSLAGPAKNIQYF. The DNA of the CDR3 is TGTGCCAGCAGCTTAGCGGGGCCCGCCAAAAACATTCAGTACTTC.

The CDR3 region is CASSFMDSAYNEQYF. The CDR3 DNA follows: TGTGCCAGCAGCTTTATGGACTCGGCCTACAATGAGCAGTACTTC. The gene calls are TRBV7-2 and TRBJ2-1; the D gene is possibly TRBD2 (5 bases). With the DNA end fitting TRBJ2-7 better, the J assignment may be wrong. This CDR3 has 15 residues. Germline V lookup: CDR1 SGHTA, CDR2 FQGNSA.

The chain recombines TRBV9 with TRBJ2-1; 9 nucleotides align to TRBD1. The CDR3 totals 15 residues. The V segment lost 2 bases and the J segment 7 bases; nucleotides outside the gene matches: 7. Germline V gene data show CDR1 as SGDLS and CDR2 as YYNGEE. The CDR3 reads CASSVSGQGWNEQFF. The DNA of the CDR3 is TGTGCCAGCAGCGTCTCAGGACAGGGGTGGAATGAGCAGTTCTTC.

This clonotype was observed a handful of times. The rearrangement uses TRBV5-4 and TRBJ2-1; TRBD1 matches at 7 bases. The germline gives CDR1 SGHNT, CDR2 YYREEE (reference sequence). CDR3 length: 15 residues. V gave up 0 bases and J gave up 5 bases; unmatched junction bases: 5. The CDR3 DNA reads TGTGCCAGCAGCTTGGCCAGGACAGGAGACAATGAGCAGTTCTTC. Its protein product is CASSLARTGDNEQFF. The full variable domain, completed using reference TRBV5-4 and TRBJ2-1, is ETGVTQSPTHLIKTRGQQVTLRCSSQSGHNTVSWYQQALGQGPQFIFQYYREEENGRGNFPPRFSGLQFPNYSSELNVNALELDDSALYLCASSLARTGDNEQFFGPGTRLTVL.

This sequence joins TRBV7-2 and TRBJ1-4; D gene uncertain. The germline V and J ends were trimmed by 8 bases and 4 bases, with 17 bases remaining between them. From germline, CDR1 is SGHTA and CDR2 FQGNSA. The CDR3 covers 15 residues. DNA of the CDR3: TGTGCCAGCGGCCCTTCCGTGGTCGATAATGAAAAACTGTTTTTT. It encodes CASGPSVVDNEKLFF.

V usage is TRBV3-1 and J usage is TRBJ2-7, with TRBD1 matching 9 bases. The germline CDR1 and CDR2 sequences are LGHDT and YNNKEL (reference sequence). With V trimmed by 5 bases and J by 2 bases, 4 bases remained unmatched. This CDR3 spans 14 amino acids. CDR3 amino acids: CASSSWTGAYEQYF. CDR3 nucleotides: TGTGCCAGCAGCTCTTGGACAGGGGCCTACGAGCAGTACTTC.

The J gene is TRBJ2-2, the V gene TRBV6-5; 8 bases are a match to TRBD1. The CDR3 has 15 amino acids. Germline-derived CDR1 and CDR2 are MNHEY and SVGAGI. After removal of 7 bases from V and 0 bases from J, the junction contained 4 bases not matched to a gene. This chain's CDR3 is CASNPDRANTGELFF. The DNA for the CDR3 is TGTGCCAGCAACCCGGACAGGGCGAACACCGGGGAGCTGTTTTTT.

This clonotype has a count of ten or more. V and J are TRBV29-1 and TRBJ1-2; 10 bases agree with TRBD1. Germline V gives CDR1 SQVTM, CDR2 ANQGSEA. This CDR3 comprises 12 residues. After removal of 6 bases from V and 6 bases from J, the junction contained 4 bases not matched to a gene. The CDR3 bases are TGCAGCGTCCTCGGGACAGGGGATGGCTACACCTTC. Translated: CSVLGTGDGYTF.

The gene calls are TRBV7-8 and TRBJ1-1, with 8 bases fitting TRBD1. Trimming at V came to 5 bases and at J to 1 base, leaving 9 bases not matched to a gene. Looked up from germline, CDR1 is SGHVS and CDR2 is FQNEAQ. The CDR3 sequence is 16 residues long. The CDR3 spells CASSPIRDRWNTEAFF. DNA for the CDR3: TGTGCCAGCAGCCCGATACGGGACAGGTGGAACACTGAAGCTTTCTTT.

The chain couples TRBV5-5 to TRBJ2-5; TRBD2 agrees at 13 bases. V dropped 4 bases and J dropped 2; count of bases not matched to a gene: 8. Germline CDR1 and CDR2: SGHKS and YYEKEE (reference sequence). This CDR3 spans 17 amino acids. The CDR3 reads CASSPGLAGASQETQYF. The CDR3 bases are TGTGCCAGCAGCCCCGGACTAGCGGGGGCTAGTCAAGAGACCCAGTACTTC.

The chain is built from TRBV6-1 and TRBJ2-7, with D tentatively TRBD2 (5 bases). Germline lookup yields CDR1 MNHNS and CDR2 SASEGT. The CDR3 runs 15 residues. V lost 1 base, J lost 0 bases, and 10 bases lay in between. CDR3 sequence (DNA): TGTGCCAGCAGTGAAGTTGACGGACTCTCCTACGAGCAGTACTTC. Translation gives CASSEVDGLSYEQYF.

The chain links TRBV7-2 to TRBJ2-3, with D tentatively TRBD2 (5 bases). V was pared by 4 bases and J by 5 bases, with 10 bases between. The germline V gene encodes CDR1 SGHTA and CDR2 FQGNSA. This CDR3 has 13 amino acids. The CDR3 is CASSSEAEDTQYF. CDR3 DNA sequence: TGTGCCAGCAGCTCGGAGGCGGAAGATACGCAGTATTTT.

The chain employs TRBV29-1 and TRBJ1-1; D may be TRBD1 (6 bases). V lost 4 bases to trimming and J lost 2 bases, with 20 bases between them. This CDR3 has 16 residues. Looked up from germline, CDR1 is SQVTM and CDR2 is ANQGSEA. The chain's CDR3 is CSVADRPQQGNTEAFF. The CDR3 coding sequence is TGCAGCGTTGCAGACCGACCCCAACAGGGCAACACTGAAGCTTTCTTT.

This clonotype was counted a few times. The genes are TRBV11-2 and TRBJ2-3; possibly TRBD1 or TRBD2 for D (5 bases each). Between the trimmed V and J ends, which lost 4 bases and 1 base, there was a span of 9 bases. Germline V gene lookup returns CDR1 SGHAT and CDR2 FQNNGV. The CDR3 has 14 amino acids. The CDR3 loop reads CASSWDGRTDTQYF. CDR3 nucleotides: TGTGCCAGCAGCTGGGACGGGCGCACAGATACGCAGTATTTT.